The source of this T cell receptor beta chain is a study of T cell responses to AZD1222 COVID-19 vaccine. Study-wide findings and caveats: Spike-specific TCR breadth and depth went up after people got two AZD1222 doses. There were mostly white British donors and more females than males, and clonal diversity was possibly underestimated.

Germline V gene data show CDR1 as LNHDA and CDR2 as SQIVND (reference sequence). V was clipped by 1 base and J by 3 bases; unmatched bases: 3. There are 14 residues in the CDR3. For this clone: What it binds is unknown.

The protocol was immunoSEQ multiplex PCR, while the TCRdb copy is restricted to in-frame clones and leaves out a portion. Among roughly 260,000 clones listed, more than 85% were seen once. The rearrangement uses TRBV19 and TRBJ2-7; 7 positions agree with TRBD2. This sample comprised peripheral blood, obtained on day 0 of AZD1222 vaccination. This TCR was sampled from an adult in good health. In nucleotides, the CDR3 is TGTGCCAGTAGTATAGCCGGGAGGAGCTACGAGCAGTACTTC. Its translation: CASSIAGRSYEQYF.